A selection of T cell receptor beta chains follows, all from one sample in a study of identical twins. TCRdb reprocessed the 5' RACE reads via MiXCR and lists one record per CDR3 protein. The sample has 460,000 or so distinct CDR3 sequences; 12% to 15% are singletons. The data were also submitted as part of a second study, on yellow fever vaccine responses in identical twins.

Sequencing input: CD4+ T cells sorted from blood. All receptors come from a woman aged 18-30 years in good health. Each CDR3 is given with its conserved first and last residue. The D gene is left open where the match is weak. Part of the rows lack a size; the others show once, few, many or a class for expanded clones.

D gene: TRBD1
J gene: TRBJ1-2
clone size: NA
V gene: TRBV29-1
CDR3 protein: CSVFSGQATYGYTF
CDR3 DNA: TGCAGCGTTTTCTCTGGACAGGCGACCTATGGCTACACCTTC

D gene: NA
J gene: TRBJ2-5
clone size: NA
V gene: TRBV7-7
CDR3 protein: CASSLARELGETQYF
CDR3 DNA: TGTGCTAGCAGCTTAGCTCGGGAGTTGGGAGAGACCCAGTACTTC

D gene: NA
J gene: TRBJ2-1
clone size: NA
V gene: TRBV10-3
CDR3 protein: CAISELPTGEQFF
CDR3 DNA: TGTGCCATCAGTGAGTTACCTACTGGCGAGCAGTTCTTC

D gene: TRBD1
J gene: TRBJ1-2
clone size: few
V gene: TRBV6-5
CDR3 protein: CASSSPTGGRDHGYTF
CDR3 DNA: TGTGCCAGCAGTTCTCCTACAGGGGGCCGGGACCATGGCTACACCTTC

D gene: NA
J gene: TRBJ2-1
clone size: NA
V gene: TRBV4-2
CDR3 protein: CASSQGGSGSSYNEQFF
CDR3 DNA: TGTGCCAGCAGCCAAGGCGGATCCGGGAGCTCCTACAATGAGCAGTTCTTC

D gene: NA
J gene: TRBJ2-1
clone size: NA
V gene: TRBV20-1
CDR3 protein: CSARVRTASSYNEQFF
CDR3 DNA: TGCAGTGCTAGAGTTAGAACAGCGAGCTCCTACAATGAGCAGTTCTTC

D gene: TRBD1
J gene: TRBJ1-6
clone size: NA
V gene: TRBV7-2
CDR3 protein: CASSPSGQLNSPLHF
CDR3 DNA: TGTGCCAGCAGCCCCTCGGGACAGTTAAATTCACCCCTCCACTTT

D gene: NA
J gene: TRBJ2-7
clone size: NA
V gene: TRBV5-1
CDR3 protein: CASSLGLSISEQYF
CDR3 DNA: TGCGCCAGCAGCTTAGGCCTCTCTATTTCCGAGCAGTACTTC

D gene: TRBD2
J gene: TRBJ2-1
clone size: NA
V gene: TRBV20-1
CDR3 protein: CSARDSKLAGVYNEQFF
CDR3 DNA: TGCAGTGCTAGAGACAGTAAACTAGCGGGAGTCTACAATGAGCAGTTCTTC

D gene: TRBD2
J gene: TRBJ2-1
clone size: few
V gene: TRBV4-1
CDR3 protein: CASSPGLAKRNEQFF
CDR3 DNA: TGCGCCAGCAGCCCCGGACTAGCGAAAAGGAATGAGCAGTTCTTC

D gene: NA
J gene: TRBJ1-6
clone size: few
V gene: TRBV2
CDR3 protein: CASAGGGYNSPLHF
CDR3 DNA: TGTGCCAGCGCCGGGGGGGGATATAATTCACCCCTCCACTTT

D gene: NA
J gene: TRBJ2-5
clone size: few
V gene: TRBV10-3
CDR3 protein: CAISESVEETQYF
CDR3 DNA: TGTGCCATCAGTGAGTCAGTTGAAGAGACCCAGTACTTC

D gene: TRBD2
J gene: TRBJ2-1
clone size: NA
V gene: TRBV10-3
CDR3 protein: CAISGTSPANEQFF
CDR3 DNA: TGTGCCATCAGCGGGACTAGCCCCGCCAATGAGCAGTTCTTC

D gene: TRBD1
J gene: TRBJ2-2
clone size: many
V gene: TRBV15
CDR3 protein: CATSIDRVRGTGELFF
CDR3 DNA: TGTGCCACCAGCATAGACAGGGTTCGGGGTACCGGGGAGCTGTTTTTT

D gene: NA
J gene: TRBJ2-7
clone size: many
V gene: TRBV27
CDR3 protein: CASTAGRGTYEQYF
CDR3 DNA: TGTGCCAGCACCGCAGGACGGGGTACCTACGAGCAGTACTTC

D gene: TRBD2
J gene: TRBJ2-3
clone size: NA
V gene: TRBV15
CDR3 protein: CATSDSGGRTDTQYF
CDR3 DNA: TGTGCCACCAGCGATAGCGGGGGCCGCACAGATACGCAGTATTTT

D gene: TRBD1
J gene: TRBJ1-1
clone size: few
V gene: TRBV9
CDR3 protein: CASSATGTANTEAFF
CDR3 DNA: TGTGCCAGCAGCGCTACCGGGACAGCGAACACTGAAGCTTTCTTT

D gene: TRBD2
J gene: TRBJ2-1
clone size: few
V gene: TRBV11-3
CDR3 protein: CASSQTSVHNEQFF
CDR3 DNA: TGTGCCAGCAGCCAGACTAGCGTCCACAATGAGCAGTTCTTC

D gene: NA
J gene: TRBJ2-3
clone size: many
V gene: TRBV5-6
CDR3 protein: CASSSTVSTDTQYF
CDR3 DNA: TGTGCCAGCAGCTCGACTGTAAGCACAGATACGCAGTATTTT

D gene: TRBD2
J gene: TRBJ2-5
clone size: many
V gene: TRBV5-5
CDR3 protein: CASSYPSGRVETQYF
CDR3 DNA: TGTGCCAGCAGCTACCCTAGCGGGAGAGTAGAGACCCAGTACTTC

D gene: NA
J gene: TRBJ2-7
clone size: NA
V gene: TRBV3-1
CDR3 protein: CASSGHLSMEQYF
CDR3 DNA: TGTGCCAGCTCGGGACACCTGAGTATGGAGCAGTACTTC

D gene: NA
J gene: TRBJ1-2
clone size: many
V gene: TRBV7-9
CDR3 protein: CASSLEWEYGYTF
CDR3 DNA: TGTGCCAGCAGCTTAGAGTGGGAATATGGCTACACCTTC

D gene: NA
J gene: TRBJ2-1
clone size: NA
V gene: TRBV12-3/TRBV12-4
CDR3 protein: CASSLEILQFF
CDR3 DNA: TGTGCCAGCAGTTTAGAGATTCTCCAGTTCTTC

D gene: NA
J gene: TRBJ2-7
clone size: many
V gene: TRBV12-3/TRBV12-4
CDR3 protein: CASSSSWGRYEQYF
CDR3 DNA: TGTGCCAGCAGTTCGAGCTGGGGACGCTACGAGCAGTACTTC

D gene: TRBD1
J gene: TRBJ1-2
clone size: few
V gene: TRBV27
CDR3 protein: CASSSTGADGYTF
CDR3 DNA: TGTGCCAGCAGTTCAACAGGGGCTGACGGCTACACCTTC

D gene: NA
J gene: TRBJ2-3
clone size: few
V gene: TRBV6-1
CDR3 protein: CASSSTRSSTDTQYF
CDR3 DNA: TGTGCCAGCAGCTCGACTAGGTCTAGCACAGATACGCAGTATTTT

D gene: NA
J gene: TRBJ2-3
clone size: NA
V gene: TRBV7-2
CDR3 protein: CASSFGLAVYTDTQYF
CDR3 DNA: TGTGCCAGCAGCTTCGGGCTAGCAGTTTACACAGATACGCAGTATTTT

D gene: NA
J gene: TRBJ2-2
clone size: few
V gene: TRBV7-6
CDR3 protein: CASSLSTATTGELFF
CDR3 DNA: TGTGCCAGCAGCTTAAGTACCGCCACCACCGGGGAGCTGTTTTTT

D gene: TRBD2
J gene: TRBJ2-1
clone size: few
V gene: TRBV20-1
CDR3 protein: CSALWDSGARKQFF
CDR3 DNA: TGCAGTGCTCTGTGGGATAGCGGGGCGAGGAAGCAGTTCTTC

D gene: NA
J gene: TRBJ1-1
clone size: few
V gene: TRBV29-1
CDR3 protein: CSVTGPGNTEAFF
CDR3 DNA: TGCAGCGTTACGGGGCCTGGGAACACTGAAGCTTTCTTT

D gene: TRBD1
J gene: TRBJ2-2
clone size: many
V gene: TRBV6-1
CDR3 protein: CAAGWRTGVTGELFF
CDR3 DNA: TGTGCCGCTGGTTGGCGGACAGGGGTCACCGGGGAGCTGTTTTTT

D gene: NA
J gene: TRBJ2-7
clone size: few
V gene: TRBV20-1
CDR3 protein: CSASRDRFGHEQYF
CDR3 DNA: TGCAGTGCTAGCCGGGACCGCTTCGGCCACGAGCAGTACTTC

D gene: NA
J gene: TRBJ2-6
clone size: NA
V gene: TRBV5-6
CDR3 protein: CASSLGSPGANVLTF
CDR3 DNA: TGTGCCAGCAGCTTGGGCAGCCCTGGGGCCAACGTCCTGACTTTC

D gene: TRBD1
J gene: TRBJ1-1
clone size: many
V gene: TRBV29-1
CDR3 protein: CSVKPGQMNTEAFF
CDR3 DNA: TGCAGCGTCAAACCGGGACAGATGAACACTGAAGCTTTCTTT

D gene: NA
J gene: TRBJ1-1
clone size: few
V gene: TRBV4-3
CDR3 protein: CASSQDWDTKAFF
CDR3 DNA: TGCGCCAGCAGCCAAGATTGGGACACAAAAGCTTTCTTT

D gene: NA
J gene: TRBJ1-5
clone size: NA
V gene: TRBV7-2
CDR3 protein: CASSLDQGGQPQHF
CDR3 DNA: TGTGCCAGCAGCTTAGACCAGGGAGGTCAGCCCCAGCATTTT

D gene: NA
J gene: TRBJ2-5
clone size: few
V gene: TRBV5-1
CDR3 protein: CASSTGRPQETQYF
CDR3 DNA: TGCGCCAGCAGCACCGGACGGCCTCAAGAGACCCAGTACTTC

D gene: NA
J gene: TRBJ2-1
clone size: few
V gene: TRBV7-9
CDR3 protein: CASSLRDTDNEQFF
CDR3 DNA: TGTGCCAGCAGCCTAAGGGACACCGACAATGAGCAGTTCTTC

D gene: TRBD1
J gene: TRBJ2-5
clone size: few
V gene: TRBV3-1
CDR3 protein: CASSRGDREETQYF
CDR3 DNA: TGTGCCAGCAGCCGAGGCGACAGGGAAGAGACCCAGTACTTC

D gene: NA
J gene: TRBJ2-1
clone size: NA
V gene: TRBV15
CDR3 protein: CATSRDRGAHNEQFF
CDR3 DNA: TGTGCCACCAGCAGAGATCGCGGCGCCCACAATGAGCAGTTCTTC

D gene: NA
J gene: TRBJ2-5
clone size: few
V gene: TRBV6-5
CDR3 protein: CATDKETQYF
CDR3 DNA: TGTGCCACCGATAAAGAGACCCAGTACTTC

D gene: NA
J gene: TRBJ1-1
clone size: NA
V gene: TRBV12-3/TRBV12-4
CDR3 protein: CASSSFGGNTEAFF
CDR3 DNA: TGTGCCAGCAGCAGTTTTGGGGGGAACACTGAAGCTTTCTTT

D gene: NA
J gene: TRBJ1-5
clone size: NA
V gene: TRBV27
CDR3 protein: CASSLVGEPQHF
CDR3 DNA: TGTGCCAGCAGTTTAGTGGGCGAGCCCCAGCATTTT

D gene: NA
J gene: TRBJ2-3
clone size: NA
V gene: TRBV20-1
CDR3 protein: CSANSVGWIGTDTQYF
CDR3 DNA: TGCAGTGCTAATAGTGTGGGATGGATAGGCACAGATACGCAGTATTTT

D gene: NA
J gene: TRBJ1-6
clone size: NA
V gene: TRBV5-1
CDR3 protein: CASSFDGLESPLHF
CDR3 DNA: TGCGCCAGCAGCTTCGATGGTTTAGAATCACCCCTCCACTTT

D gene: NA
J gene: TRBJ2-7
clone size: NA
V gene: TRBV28
CDR3 protein: CASLRGYEQYF
CDR3 DNA: TGTGCCAGCCTCAGGGGCTACGAGCAGTACTTC

D gene: NA
J gene: TRBJ2-1
clone size: many
V gene: TRBV25-1
CDR3 protein: CASSEYKQEKYYNEQFF
CDR3 DNA: TGTGCCAGCAGTGAATATAAACAGGAGAAATACTACAATGAGCAGTTCTTC

D gene: TRBD1
J gene: TRBJ2-7
clone size: few
V gene: TRBV12-3/TRBV12-4
CDR3 protein: CASMGDSYEQYF
CDR3 DNA: TGTGCCAGCATGGGGGACAGCTACGAGCAGTACTTC